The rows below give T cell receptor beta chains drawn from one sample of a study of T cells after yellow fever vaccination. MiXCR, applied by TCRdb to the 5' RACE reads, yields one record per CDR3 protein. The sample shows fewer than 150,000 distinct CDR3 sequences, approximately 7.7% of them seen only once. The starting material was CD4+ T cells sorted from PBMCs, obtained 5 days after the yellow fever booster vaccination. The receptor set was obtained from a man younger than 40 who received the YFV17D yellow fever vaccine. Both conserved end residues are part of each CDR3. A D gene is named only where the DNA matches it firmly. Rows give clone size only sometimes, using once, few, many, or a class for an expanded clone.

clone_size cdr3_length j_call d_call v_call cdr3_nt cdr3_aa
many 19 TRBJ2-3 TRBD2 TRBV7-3 TGTGCCAGCAGCTTAACTTTCCTTGGAGCGGGAGTAGGGGGAGATACGCAGTATTTT CASSLTFLGAGVGGDTQYF
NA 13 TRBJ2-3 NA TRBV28 TGTGCCAGCAGTACAGGGTTACGGGATACGCAGTATTTT CASSTGLRDTQYF
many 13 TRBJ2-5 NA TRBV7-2 TGTGCCAGCAGCTTTTGGGCGAGGGAGACCCAGTACTTC CASSFWARETQYF
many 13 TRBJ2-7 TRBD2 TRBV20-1 TGCAGTGCTGGACTAGCGGGAAAGTACGAGCAGTACTTC CSAGLAGKYEQYF
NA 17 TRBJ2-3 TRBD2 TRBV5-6 TGTGCCACCTGGCTAACTCAATTAGCGGGAGAAACAGATACGCAGTATTTT CATWLTQLAGETDTQYF
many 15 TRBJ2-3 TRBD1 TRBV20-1 TGCAGTGCTAGAGAGGGGACAGGGAGCACAGATACGCAGTATTTT CSAREGTGSTDTQYF
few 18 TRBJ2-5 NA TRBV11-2 TGTGCCAGCAGCCCCTTTTTCTTTGGAGGGGCCTCCAGGGAGACCCAGTACTTC CASSPFFFGGASRETQYF
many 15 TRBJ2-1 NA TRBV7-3 TGTGCCAGCAGCTTAGGCCCCCCAGAATACAATGAGCAGTTCTTC CASSLGPPEYNEQFF
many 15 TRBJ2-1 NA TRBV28 TGTGCCAGCAACCCTTCGGGGCTAGCGAGCAATGAGCAGTTCTTC CASNPSGLASNEQFF
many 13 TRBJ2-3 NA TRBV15 TGTGCCACCAGCAGAGGGGTTGCAGATACGCAGTATTTT CATSRGVADTQYF
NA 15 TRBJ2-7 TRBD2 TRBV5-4 TGTGCCAGCAGCCGGGGGGAACTAGCAGCCTACGAGCAGTACTTC CASSRGELAAYEQYF
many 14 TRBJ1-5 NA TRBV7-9 TGTGCCAGCAGCTCGGGGACAACGACGCAGCCCCAGCATTTT CASSSGTTTQPQHF
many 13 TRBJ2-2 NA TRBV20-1 TGCAGTGCTAGAGTAGCTTCCGCCGGGGAGCTGTTTTTT CSARVASAGELFF
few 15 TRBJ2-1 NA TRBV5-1 TGCGCCAGCAGCTTTCGGATGGGAGTTTTGAATGAGCAGTTCTTC CASSFRMGVLNEQFF
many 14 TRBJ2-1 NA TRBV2 TGTGCCAGCAAGCCCACAGGGACCAACAATGAGCAGTTCTTC CASKPTGTNNEQFF
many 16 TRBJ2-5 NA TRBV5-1 TGCGCCAGCAGCTTGGGAAGCGGACGGGGCCAAGAGACCCAGTACTTC CASSLGSGRGQETQYF
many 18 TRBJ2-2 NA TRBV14 TGTGCCAGCAGCCAAGATCGGGGTCGGCAGGTCACCACCGGGGAGCTGTTTTTT CASSQDRGRQVTTGELFF
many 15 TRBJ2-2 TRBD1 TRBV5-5 TGTGCCAGCAGCATCTTGGGACAGACCACCGGGGAGCTGTTTTTT CASSILGQTTGELFF
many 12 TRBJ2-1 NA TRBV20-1 TGCAGTGCGAGACCGGGTTTCGGGGAGCAGTTCTTC CSARPGFGEQFF
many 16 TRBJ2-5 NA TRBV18 TGTGCCAGCTCACCACCATCAACTTCAGGGGTCGGGACCCAGTACTTC CASSPPSTSGVGTQYF
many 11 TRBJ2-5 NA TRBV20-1 TGCAGTGCGGGCCTGGGGGAGACCCAGTACTTC CSAGLGETQYF
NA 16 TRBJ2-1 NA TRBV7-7 TGTGCTAGCAGCCCCTGGCTGGGTCGGACATTCAATGAGCAGTTCTTC CASSPWLGRTFNEQFF
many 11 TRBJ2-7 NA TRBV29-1 TGCAGCCCTGGTAGTACCTACGAGCAGTACTTC CSPGSTYEQYF
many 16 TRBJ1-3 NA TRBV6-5 TGTGCCAGCAGTTACTCGTCGGGGAACTCTGGAAACACCATATATTTT CASSYSSGNSGNTIYF
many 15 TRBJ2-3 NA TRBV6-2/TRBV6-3 TGTGCCAGCAGGGCAAGCGGGCAAGGGCCAGATACGCAGTATTTT CASRASGQGPDTQYF
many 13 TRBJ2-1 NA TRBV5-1 TGCGCCAGCAGTACGGGAACCTACAATGAGCAGTTCTTC CASSTGTYNEQFF
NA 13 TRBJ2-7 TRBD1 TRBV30 TGTGCCTGGAAGAACAGGGGGCAGTACGAGCAGTACTTC CAWKNRGQYEQYF
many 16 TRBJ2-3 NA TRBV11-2 TGTGCCAGCAGCTCCCCCGCGGGGGCGGGCACAGATACGCAGTATTTT CASSSPAGAGTDTQYF
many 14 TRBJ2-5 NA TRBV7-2 TGTGCCAGCAGCTTAGCTGGCAGGTCGGAGACCCAGTACTTC CASSLAGRSETQYF
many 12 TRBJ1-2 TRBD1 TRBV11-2 TGTGCCAGCAGTTCGACAGGGTTAGGCTACACCTTC CASSSTGLGYTF
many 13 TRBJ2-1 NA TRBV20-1 TGCAGTGCACCAACCGGCGTGGGGTATGAGCAGTTCTTC CSAPTGVGYEQFF
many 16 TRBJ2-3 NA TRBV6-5 TGTGCCAGCAGTTACTCCGGCGGGCGGGTGGGAGATACGCAGTATTTT CASSYSGGRVGDTQYF
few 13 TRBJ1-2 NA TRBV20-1 TGCAGTGCGGAATACGGGACTCTGTATGGCTACACCTTC CSAEYGTLYGYTF
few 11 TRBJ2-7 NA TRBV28 TGTGCCAGCAGTTTATCATATAAGCAGTACTTC CASSLSYKQYF
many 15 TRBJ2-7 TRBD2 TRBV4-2 TGTGCCAGCAGCCAAGAGGCGGGAGGGTGGCCCGAGCAGTACTTC CASSQEAGGWPEQYF
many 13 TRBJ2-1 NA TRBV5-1 TGCGCCAGCAGTGTGGAGGGTTACAATGAGCAGTTCTTC CASSVEGYNEQFF
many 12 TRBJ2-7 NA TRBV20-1 TGCAGTGCTTCCTTCGGGGGATACGAGCAGTACTTC CSASFGGYEQYF
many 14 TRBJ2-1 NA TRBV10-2 TGCGCCAGCAGTACAACTAGGTACAAAGGTGAGCAGTTCTTC CASSTTRYKGEQFF
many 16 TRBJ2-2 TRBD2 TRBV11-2 TGTGCCAGCAGCACCTCTAGCGGGAGAGGTTCCGGGGAGCTGTTTTTT CASSTSSGRGSGELFF
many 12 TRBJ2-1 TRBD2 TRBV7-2 TGTGCCAGCAGCTCGGGACTAGCGGAGCAGTTCTTC CASSSGLAEQFF
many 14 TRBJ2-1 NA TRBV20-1 TGCAGTGCTCCGCCATGGCTTTCCTACAATGAGCAGTTCTTC CSAPPWLSYNEQFF
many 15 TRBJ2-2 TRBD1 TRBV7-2 TGTGCCAGCAGGGCCCAGCAGGGGGCCACCGGGGAGCTGTTTTTT CASRAQQGATGELFF
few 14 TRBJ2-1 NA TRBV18 TGTGCCAGCTCCCCCAACCTTCGTGGCAATGAGCAGTTCTTC CASSPNLRGNEQFF
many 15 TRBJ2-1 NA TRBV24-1 TGTGCCACCAGTGACCCCCAGGGATTGGACAATGAGCAGTTCTTC CATSDPQGLDNEQFF
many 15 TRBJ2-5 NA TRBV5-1 TGCGCCAGCAGCTTAACAGGAATGTACCAAGAGACCCAGTACTTC CASSLTGMYQETQYF
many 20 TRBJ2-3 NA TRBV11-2 TGTGCCAGCAGCCCCTCGACGGCTGCGGGACCGCGGTTGTCGGTAGATACGCAGTATTTT CASSPSTAAGPRLSVDTQYF
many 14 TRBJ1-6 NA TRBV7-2 TGTGCCAGCAGCTTTCTCAGGGGACATTCACCCCTCCACTTT CASSFLRGHSPLHF
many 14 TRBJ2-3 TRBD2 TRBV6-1 TGTGCCAGCATCGACGGGGGGAGGGCCTATACGCAGTATTTT CASIDGGRAYTQYF
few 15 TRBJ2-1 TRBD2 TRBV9 TGTGCCAGCAGCGGGGGGGGACTAGCGGGTAATGAGCAGTTCTTC CASSGGGLAGNEQFF
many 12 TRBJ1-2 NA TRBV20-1 TGCAGTGCTTCCCGGACAGACTATGGCTACACCTTC CSASRTDYGYTF
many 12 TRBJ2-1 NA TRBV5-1 TGCGCCAGCAGCTCGGGCGGCGGAGAGCAGTTCTTC CASSSGGGEQFF
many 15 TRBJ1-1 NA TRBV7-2 TGTGCCAGCACCCTACAGTTTGGACGGGACACTGAAGCTTTCTTT CASTLQFGRDTEAFF
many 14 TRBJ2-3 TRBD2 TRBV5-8 TGTGCCAGCCGGAAGCGGGGGAACACAGATACGCAGTATTTT CASRKRGNTDTQYF
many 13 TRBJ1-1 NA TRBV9 TGTGCCAGCAGCCCTAACGTAAACACTGAAGCTTTCTTT CASSPNVNTEAFF